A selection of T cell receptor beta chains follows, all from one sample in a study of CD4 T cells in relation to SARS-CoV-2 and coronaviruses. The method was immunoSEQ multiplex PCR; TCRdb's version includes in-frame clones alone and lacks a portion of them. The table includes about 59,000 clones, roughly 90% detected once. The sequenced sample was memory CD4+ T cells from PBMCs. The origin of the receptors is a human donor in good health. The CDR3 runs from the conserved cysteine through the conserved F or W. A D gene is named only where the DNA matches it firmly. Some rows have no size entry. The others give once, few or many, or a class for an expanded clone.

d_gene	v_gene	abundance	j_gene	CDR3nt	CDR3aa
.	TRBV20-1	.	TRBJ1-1	TGCAGTGCTAGTGGGCCGTCGGGCACTGAAGCTTTCTTT	CSASGPSGTEAFF
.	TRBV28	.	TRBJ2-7	TGTGCCAGCAGCACGCTTTCCCATCGGGTGAGCTCCTACGAGCAGTACTTC	CASSTLSHRVSSYEQYF
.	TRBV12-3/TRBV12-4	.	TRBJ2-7	TGTGCCAGCAGCCGGGGGAGCGAGCAGTACTTC	CASSRGSEQYF
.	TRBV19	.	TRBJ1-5	TGTGCCAGTAGTATCCCCAGGGTGAATCAGCCCCAGCATTTT	CASSIPRVNQPQHF
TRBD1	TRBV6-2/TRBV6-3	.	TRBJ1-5	TGTGCCAGCAGTTACTTACAGGGGACCGGGAATCAGCCCCAGCATTTT	CASSYLQGTGNQPQHF
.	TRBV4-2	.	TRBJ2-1	TGTGCCAGCAGCCAAGAGGTCGCTCCGGGTATCAATGAGCAGTTCTTC	CASSQEVAPGINEQFF
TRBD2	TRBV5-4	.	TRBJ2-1	TGTGCCAGCAGCTCTGCCGCTAGCGGGAGGGTCAACGAGCAGTTCTTC	CASSSAASGRVNEQFF
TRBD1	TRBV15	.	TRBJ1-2	TGTGCCACCAGCAGGTCTTCAGGGGGCGGTGGCTACACCTTC	CATSRSSGGGGYTF
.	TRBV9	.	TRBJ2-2	TGTGCCAGCAGCGTAGCGGGGTCCAACACCGGGGAGCTGTTTTTT	CASSVAGSNTGELFF
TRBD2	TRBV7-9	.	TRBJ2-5	TGTGCCAGCAGCCCGGGACTAGCGGGAGGGGCTCAAGAGACCCAGTACTTC	CASSPGLAGGAQETQYF
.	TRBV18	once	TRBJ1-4	TGTGCCAGCTCACCACGGAGGAATAATGAAAAACTGTTTTTT	CASSPRRNNEKLFF
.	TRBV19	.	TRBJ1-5	TGTGCCAGTAGTACCTCGACGGGCGCGCCCCAGCATTTT	CASSTSTGAPQHF
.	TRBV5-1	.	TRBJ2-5	TGCGCCAGCAGCTTGGGGAGGGGACAGCGCAACCAAGAGACCCAGTACTTC	CASSLGRGQRNQETQYF
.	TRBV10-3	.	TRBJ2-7	TGTGCCATCAGTGAGCCGGCAGGCTCCTACGAGCAGTACTTC	CAISEPAGSYEQYF
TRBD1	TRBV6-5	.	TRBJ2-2	TGTGCCAGCAGAATGACAGGGACCGGGGAGCTGTTTTTT	CASRMTGTGELFF
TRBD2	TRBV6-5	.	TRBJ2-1	TGTGCCAGCAGCCTTAGCGGGAGGGATGAGCAGTTCTTC	CASSLSGRDEQFF
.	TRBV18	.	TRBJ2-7	TGTGCCAGCTCACAACCGGGACGCGCCTACGAGCAGTACTTC	CASSQPGRAYEQYF
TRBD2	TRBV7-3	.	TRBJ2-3	TGTGCCAGCAGCCGGACTAGCGGTACAGATACGCAGTATTTT	CASSRTSGTDTQYF
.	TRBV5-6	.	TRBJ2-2	TGTGCCAGCAGCACCCCGGGGGGCGCTTCGACCGGGGAGCTGTTTTTT	CASSTPGGASTGELFF
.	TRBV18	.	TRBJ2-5	TGTGCCAGCTCACCTTTGGACACAGGGGAGACCCAGTACTTC	CASSPLDTGETQYF
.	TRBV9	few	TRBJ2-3	TGTGCCAGCAGCGGAAACACAGATACGCAGTATTTT	CASSGNTDTQYF
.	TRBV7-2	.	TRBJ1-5	TGTGCCAGCAGCCTACCCGGAGGTCAGCCCCAGCATTTT	CASSLPGGQPQHF
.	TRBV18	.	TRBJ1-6	TGTGCCAGCTCACCAATCTTAGAAAGCTCCTATAATTCACCCCTCCACTTT	CASSPILESSYNSPLHF
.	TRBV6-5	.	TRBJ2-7	TGTGCCAGATCTAAGGGTCTTTCCTACGAGCAGTACTTC	CARSKGLSYEQYF
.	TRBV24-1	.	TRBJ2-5	TGTGCCACCAGTGATCCACCCGGGGAGACCCAGTACTTC	CATSDPPGETQYF
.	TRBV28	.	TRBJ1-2	TGTGCCAGCATTAACAGGGTTAACTATGGCTACACCTTC	CASINRVNYGYTF
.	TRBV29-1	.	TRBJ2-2	TGCAGCGTGTCCCAAGGGACCACCGGGGAGCTGTTTTTT	CSVSQGTTGELFF
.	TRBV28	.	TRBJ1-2	TGTGCCAGCAGTTTATTGAGGTTGGGCTACACCTTC	CASSLLRLGYTF
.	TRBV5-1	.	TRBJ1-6	TGCGCCAGCAGCCCGGGAGGGGAATCCTATAATTCACCCCTCCACTTT	CASSPGGESYNSPLHF
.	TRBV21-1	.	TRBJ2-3	TGTGCCAGCATAGGGACCGGGACAGTGGATACGCAGTATTTT	CASIGTGTVDTQYF
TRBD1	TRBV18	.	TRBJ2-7	TGTGCCAGCTCACCATCGGGACAGGGTCCCTACGAGCAGTACTTC	CASSPSGQGPYEQYF
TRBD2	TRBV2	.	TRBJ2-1	TGTGCCAGCAGCGGGACTAGCCCCTACAATGAGCAGTTCTTC	CASSGTSPYNEQFF
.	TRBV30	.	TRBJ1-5	TGTGCCTGGAGTGTACAAGGGGTTAGCAATCAGCCCCAGCATTTT	CAWSVQGVSNQPQHF
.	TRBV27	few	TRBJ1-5	TGTGCCAGCAGTTCCACCCCCGGACAGAGAAGTAATCAGCCCCAGCATTTT	CASSSTPGQRSNQPQHF
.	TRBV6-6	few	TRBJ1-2	TGTGCCGGCAGGGATACCGGTGGCTACACCTTC	CAGRDTGGYTF
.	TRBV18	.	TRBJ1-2	TGTGCCAGCTCACCACGGGACGCTAACTATGGCTACACCTTC	CASSPRDANYGYTF
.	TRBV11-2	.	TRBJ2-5	TGTGCCAGCAGCTTAGGGGGAGTCACCCCCTACCAAGAGACCCAGTACTTC	CASSLGGVTPYQETQYF
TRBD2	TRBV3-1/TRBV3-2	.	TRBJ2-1	TGTGCCAGCAGCCGACTAGCGGCCTACAATGAGCAGTTCTTC	CASSRLAAYNEQFF
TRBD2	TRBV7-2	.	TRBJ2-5	TGTGCCAGCAGAGAAGGACTAGCGGTAAACCAAGAGACCCAGTACTTC	CASREGLAVNQETQYF
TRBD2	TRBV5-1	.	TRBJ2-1	TGCGCCAGCATATCGGGACTAGCGGGTAAGGGTGAGCAGTTCTTC	CASISGLAGKGEQFF
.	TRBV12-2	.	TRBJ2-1	TGTGCAAGTCGCTACCACCCGGCTAGCGGGGTCTACAATGAGCAGTTCTTC	CASRYHPASGVYNEQFF
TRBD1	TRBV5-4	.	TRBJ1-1	TGTGCCAGCAGCGCAACAGGGGGCACTGAAGCTTTCTTT	CASSATGGTEAFF
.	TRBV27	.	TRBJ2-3	TGTGCCAGCAGTCCGCCGGGTCTGACGCAGTATTTT	CASSPPGLTQYF
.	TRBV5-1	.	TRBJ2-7	TGCGCCAGCCGGGGGAATTCCCCGGAAATTTACGAGCAGTACTTC	CASRGNSPEIYEQYF
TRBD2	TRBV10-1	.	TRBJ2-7	TGCGCCACCCCGGGGGGGTCCCCCTACGAGCAGTACTTC	CATPGGSPYEQYF
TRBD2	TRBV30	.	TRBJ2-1	TGTGCCTGGAGGAGAGCGGGAGTTACCAATGAGCAGTTCTTC	CAWRRAGVTNEQFF
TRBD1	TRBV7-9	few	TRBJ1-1	TGTGCCAGCAGCCCCGGACAGGGGGGGACGAACACTGAAGCTTTCTTT	CASSPGQGGTNTEAFF
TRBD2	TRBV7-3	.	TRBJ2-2	TGTGCCAGCAGCTATAGCGGGAGAGGGAGCACCGGGGAGCTGTTTTTT	CASSYSGRGSTGELFF
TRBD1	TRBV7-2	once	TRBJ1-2	TGTGCCAGCAGCTTAGGGACAGGGCCCTATGGCTACACCTTC	CASSLGTGPYGYTF
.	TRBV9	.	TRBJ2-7	TGTGCCAGCAGCGTACGTGGTAGCTCCTACGAGCAGTACTTC	CASSVRGSSYEQYF
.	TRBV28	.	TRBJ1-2	TGTGCCAGCAGTGACCGGGGGCTTCGGGATGAATATGGCTACACCTTC	CASSDRGLRDEYGYTF
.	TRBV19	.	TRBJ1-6	TGTGCCAGTAGTCCTAGACGGGACCGCGATAAACTCTCACCCCTCCACTTT	CASSPRRDRDKLSPLHF
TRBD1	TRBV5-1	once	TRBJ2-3	TGCGCCAGCAGGTCCACAGGGGGGACTACAGATACGCAGTATTTT	CASRSTGGTTDTQYF
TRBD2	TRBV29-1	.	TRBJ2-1	TGCAGCGTTGAGTGGACTAGCTCCTACAATGAGCAGTTCTTC	CSVEWTSSYNEQFF
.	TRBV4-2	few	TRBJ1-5	TGTGCCAGCAGCCAAGATCTCGGCAGGGTCAATCAGCCCCAGCATTTT	CASSQDLGRVNQPQHF
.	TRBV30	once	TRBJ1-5	TGTGCCTTGACGCACCCAGGGGCCACTAGCAATCAGCCCCAGCATTTT	CALTHPGATSNQPQHF
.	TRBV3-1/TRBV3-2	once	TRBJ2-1	TGTGCCAGCAGCCAAAGTGGGGGCCGATTCGGTGAGCAGTTCTTC	CASSQSGGRFGEQFF
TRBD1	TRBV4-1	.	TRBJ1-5	TGCGCCAGCAGTCGGGACAGAAATCAGCCCCAGCATTTT	CASSRDRNQPQHF
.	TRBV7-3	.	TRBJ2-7	TGTGCCAGCAGCTTAACACCGGGACAAAAATACGAGCAGTACTTC	CASSLTPGQKYEQYF